This T cell receptor beta chain came from a study of blood T cell repertoires in COVID-19. As for the study in general: Material from acute and convalescent COVID-19 was sourced from the United States, Italy and Spain. T cells, B-cell-depleted T cells, or PBMCs provided the cDNA or gDNA that served as material.

This clone was counted between two and nine times. Other DNA variants within this sample encode the same CDR3. The germline CDR1 and CDR2 sequences are SGHTA and FQGTGA. V was clipped by 2 bases and J by 4 bases; unmatched bases: 1. The CDR3 consists of 14 residues. Study processing details: By means of reference gene primer amplification, nucleated cell counts were estimated. Assay used: immunoSEQ multiplex PCR; TCRdb lists only in-frame clones, some missing. From that table come the V and J calls and clone size; the DNA was used to work out D and trimming. The table lists 110,000 to 150,000 clones, about 82% of them singletons.

The V and J genes are TRBV7-3 and TRBJ1-2; 10 positions agree with TRBD1. Sequencing was carried out using peripheral blood. This clonotype was obtained from a woman aged 60-70 years with acute or convalescent COVID-19. The CDR3 DNA is TGTGCCAGCAGCTTAGACAGGGGGCCCTATGGCTACACCTTC. Its protein product is CASSLDRGPYGYTF.